This T cell receptor (beta chain) was recorded in a study of T-cell reconstitution after alpha-beta-depleted transplantation in children. Study-level results: Some patients owed their high day-60 TCRbeta diversity to surviving recipient T cells and thymic progenitors. Fresh T-cell production supplied most of the T-cell counts and diversity seen one year after transplant. Expanded graft clones numbering several hundred reportedly gave rise to alpha-beta T cells about two months after transplant.

This clonotype appeared many times. Its matching antigen is unknown. The CDR3 runs to 15 residues. V shed 0 bases and J shed 2 bases, with 11 bases lying between them. Germline lookup yields CDR1 DFQATT and CDR2 SNEGSKA (reference sequence). TCRbeta library construction was performed incorporating unique molecular identifiers. TCRdb used MiXCR to reprocess the PCR reads, holding one entry per CDR3 protein. Altogether 250,000 to 300,000 distinct CDR3 sequences are present, 9.5% to 13% being singletons, with the ten largest covering about a quarter. The V call is TRBV20-1, the J call TRBJ2-1, with D possibly TRBD2 on 5 matching bases. This clonotype was obtained from a male patient under 10 years old who had a stem cell transplant for chronic granulomatous disease, so the T cells may come from the graft donor. The sample was peripheral blood, taken 180 days after TCRalphabeta/CD19-depleted stem cell transplant. The CDR3 region has the DNA TGCAGTGCTAGAGATGGTCACGGGACCTACAATGAGCAGTTCTTC. Its protein is CSARDGHGTYNEQFF.